This T cell receptor beta chain was profiled in a study of blood T cells in healthy people across ages. CDR3 size: 15 residues. Germline assignment: CDR1 SGHVS and CDR2 FNYEAQ. With regard to this clonotype: A read error may produce the germline difference seen at one junction end.

A second PCR of 7 to 11 cycles used a sample-barcoded 5' primer and a J-beta primer mix. From the 5' RACE reads, TCRdb called clonotypes with MiXCR, one entry per CDR3 protein. This sample has approximately 810,000 distinct CDR3 sequences, with 35% to 40% found just once. The sequencing input was blood. The chain carries TRBV7-6 and TRBJ2-5; 7 bases agree with TRBD1. This clonotype was obtained from a young man in good health. CDR3 bases: TGTGCCAGCAGCTTAGGGACAGGCGCCCAAGATACCCAGTACTTC. Its protein product is CASSLGTGAQDTQYF.